This T cell receptor beta chain was found in a study of identical twins. As concerns this clonotype: Antigen unknown.

V lost 0 bases, J lost 1 base, and 9 bases stayed unmatched. The CDR3 length is 19 residues. Germline-derived CDR1 and CDR2 are LGHNA and YNFKEQ. A single record per CDR3 protein comes from TCRdb applying MiXCR to the 5' RACE reads. The table includes about 470,000 distinct CDR3 sequences, 20% to 25% detected once. General study findings and limits: An excess of low generation probability was shown by twin-shared out-of-frame alpha sequences.

This same sample was also taken into another study, of T cells expressing NK-cell markers. That report notes: It was sorted CD3+CD56-NKG2C+, CD3+CD56+NKG2C- and CD3+CD56+NKG2C+ T cells that provided the TCR beta repertoires. In a group of 5 to 7 donors, dominant NKG2C+ clonotypes represented about 1.0-8% of CD8+ T cells.

The clonotype comes from a woman in her late teens or twenties in good health. Sequenced material: CD4+ T cells sorted from blood. The rearrangement uses TRBV4-2 and TRBJ2-5; 12 bases fit TRBD2. CDR3 sequence: CASSQDTLAGGSLQETQYF. The CDR3 coding sequence is TGTGCCAGCAGCCAAGATACCCTAGCGGGGGGGTCCCTCCAAGAGACCCAGTACTTC.